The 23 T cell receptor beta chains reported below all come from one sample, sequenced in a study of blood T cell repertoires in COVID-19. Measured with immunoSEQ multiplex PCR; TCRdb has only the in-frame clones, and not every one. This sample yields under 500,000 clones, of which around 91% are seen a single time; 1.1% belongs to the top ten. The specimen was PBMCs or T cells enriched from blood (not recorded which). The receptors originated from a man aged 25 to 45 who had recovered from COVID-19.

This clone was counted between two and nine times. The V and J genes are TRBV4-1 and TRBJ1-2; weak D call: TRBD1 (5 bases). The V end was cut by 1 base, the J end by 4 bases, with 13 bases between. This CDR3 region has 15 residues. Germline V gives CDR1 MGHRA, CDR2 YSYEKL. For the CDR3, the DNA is TGCGCCAGCAGCCAAGCTGGTCAGGGTTTCTATGGCTACACCTTC. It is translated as CASSQAGQGFYGYTF.

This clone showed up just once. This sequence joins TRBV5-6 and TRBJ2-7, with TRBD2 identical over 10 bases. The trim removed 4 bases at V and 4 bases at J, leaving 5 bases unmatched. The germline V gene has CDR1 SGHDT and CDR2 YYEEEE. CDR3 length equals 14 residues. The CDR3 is CASSAGLADYEQYF. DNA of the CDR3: TGTGCCAGCAGCGCCGGACTAGCGGATTACGAGCAGTACTTC.

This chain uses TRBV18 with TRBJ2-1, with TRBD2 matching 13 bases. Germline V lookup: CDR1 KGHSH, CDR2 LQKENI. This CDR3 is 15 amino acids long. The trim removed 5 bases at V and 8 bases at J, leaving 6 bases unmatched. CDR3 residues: CASSYGTSGIDEQFF. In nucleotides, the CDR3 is TGTGCCAGCTCATACGGGACTAGCGGGATCGATGAGCAGTTCTTC.

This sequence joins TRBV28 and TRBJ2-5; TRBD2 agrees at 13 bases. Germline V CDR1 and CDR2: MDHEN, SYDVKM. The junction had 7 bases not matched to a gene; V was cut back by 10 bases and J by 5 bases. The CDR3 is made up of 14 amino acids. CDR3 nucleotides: TGTGCCATCGACGGGACTAGCGGGACGGAGACCCAGTACTTC. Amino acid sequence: CAIDGTSGTETQYF.

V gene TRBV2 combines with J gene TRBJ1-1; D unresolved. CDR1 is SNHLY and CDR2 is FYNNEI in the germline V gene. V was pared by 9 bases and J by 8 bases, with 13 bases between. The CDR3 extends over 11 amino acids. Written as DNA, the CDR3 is TGTGCCAGTCAAATCGCTGCGGAAGCTTTCTTT. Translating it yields CASQIAAEAFF.

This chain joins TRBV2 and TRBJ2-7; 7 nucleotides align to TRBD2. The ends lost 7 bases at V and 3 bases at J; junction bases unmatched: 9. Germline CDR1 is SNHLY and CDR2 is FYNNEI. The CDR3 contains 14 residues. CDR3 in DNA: TGTGCCAGCAATGATGGCGGGAGAGACTACGAGCAGTACTTC. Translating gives CASNDGGRDYEQYF.

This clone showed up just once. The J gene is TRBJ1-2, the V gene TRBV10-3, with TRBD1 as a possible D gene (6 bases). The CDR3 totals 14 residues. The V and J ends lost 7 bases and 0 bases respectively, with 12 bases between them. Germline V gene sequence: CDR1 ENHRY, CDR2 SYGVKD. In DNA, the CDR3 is TGTGCCATCACACAGGACAGAGCTAACTATGGCTACACCTTC. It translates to CAITQDRANYGYTF.

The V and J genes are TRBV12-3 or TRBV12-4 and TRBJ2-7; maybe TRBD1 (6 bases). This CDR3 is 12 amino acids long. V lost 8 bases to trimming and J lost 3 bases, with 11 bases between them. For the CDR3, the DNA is TGTGCCAGCGGAAAACAGGGCTACGAGCAGTACTTC. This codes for CASGKQGYEQYF.

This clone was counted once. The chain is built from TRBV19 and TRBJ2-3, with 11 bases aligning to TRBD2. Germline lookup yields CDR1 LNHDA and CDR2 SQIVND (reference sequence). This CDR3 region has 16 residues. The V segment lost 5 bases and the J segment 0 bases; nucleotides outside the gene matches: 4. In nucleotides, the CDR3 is TGTGCCAGTAGTGCCTTAGCGGGAGGGAGCACAGATACGCAGTATTTT. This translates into CASSALAGGSTDTQYF.

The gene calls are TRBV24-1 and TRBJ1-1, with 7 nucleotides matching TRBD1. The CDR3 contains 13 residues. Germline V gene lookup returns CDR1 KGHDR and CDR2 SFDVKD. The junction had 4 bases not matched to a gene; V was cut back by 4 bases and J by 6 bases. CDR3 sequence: CATSDRDRSEAFF. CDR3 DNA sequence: TGTGCCACCAGTGACCGGGACAGATCTGAAGCTTTCTTT.

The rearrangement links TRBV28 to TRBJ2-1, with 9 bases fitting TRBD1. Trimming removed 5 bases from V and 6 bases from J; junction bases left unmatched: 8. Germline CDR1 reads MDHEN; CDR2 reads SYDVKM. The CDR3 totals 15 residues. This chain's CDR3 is CASSPPGQGPNEQFF. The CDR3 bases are TGTGCCAGCAGTCCCCCGGGACAGGGCCCCAATGAGCAGTTCTTC.

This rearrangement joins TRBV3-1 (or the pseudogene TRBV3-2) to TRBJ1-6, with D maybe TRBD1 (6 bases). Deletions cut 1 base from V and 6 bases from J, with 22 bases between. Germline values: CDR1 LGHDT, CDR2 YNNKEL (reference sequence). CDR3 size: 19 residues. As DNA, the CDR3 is TGTGCCAGCAGCCAAGGCGACGGGACATTTGCAGTCACTAATTCACCCCTCCACTTT. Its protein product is CASSQGDGTFAVTNSPLHF.

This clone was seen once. The CDR3 protein is CATSGGGATNEKLFF. The DNA for the CDR3 is TGTGCCACCAGTGGCGGCGGGGCAACTAATGAAAAACTGTTTTTT. This rearrangement joins TRBV24-1 to TRBJ1-4; unclear D gene. CDR1 and CDR2 from the germline V gene are KGHDR and SFDVKD. The CDR3 has 15 amino acids. The V end was cut by 5 bases, the J end by 0 bases, with 9 bases between.

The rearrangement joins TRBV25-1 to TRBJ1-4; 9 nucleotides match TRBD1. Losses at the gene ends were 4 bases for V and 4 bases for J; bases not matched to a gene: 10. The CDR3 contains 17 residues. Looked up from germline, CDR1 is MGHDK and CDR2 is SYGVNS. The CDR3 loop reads CASSGGQGGVGNEKLFF. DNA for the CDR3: TGTGCCAGCAGTGGGGGACAGGGCGGTGTCGGTAATGAAAAACTGTTTTTT.

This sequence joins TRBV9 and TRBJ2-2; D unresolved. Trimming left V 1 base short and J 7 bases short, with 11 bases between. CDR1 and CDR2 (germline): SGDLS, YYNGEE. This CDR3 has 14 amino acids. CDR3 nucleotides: TGTGCCAGCAGCGTATCTGATTTTAGCGGGGAGCTGTTTTTT. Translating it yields CASSVSDFSGELFF.

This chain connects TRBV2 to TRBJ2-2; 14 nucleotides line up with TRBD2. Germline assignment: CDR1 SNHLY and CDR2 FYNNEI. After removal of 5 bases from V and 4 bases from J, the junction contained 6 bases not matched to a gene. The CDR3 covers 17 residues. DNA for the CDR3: TGTGCCAGCAGTCCCGGACTAGCGGGAGGTGGCACCGGGGAGCTGTTTTTT. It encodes CASSPGLAGGGTGELFF. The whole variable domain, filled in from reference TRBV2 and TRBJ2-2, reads EPEVTQTPSHQVTQMGQEVILRCVPISNHLYFYWYRQILGQKVEFLVSFYNNEISEKSEIFDDQFSVERPDGSNFTLKIRSTKLEDSAMYFCASSPGLAGGGTGELFFGEGSRLTVL.

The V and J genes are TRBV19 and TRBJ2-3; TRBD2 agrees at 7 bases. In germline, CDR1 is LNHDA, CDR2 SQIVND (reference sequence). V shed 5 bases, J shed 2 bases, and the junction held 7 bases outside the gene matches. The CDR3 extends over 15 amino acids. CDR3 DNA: TGTGCCAGTAGTTCTAGCGGCCCTCTCACAGATACGCAGTATTTT. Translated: CASSSSGPLTDTQYF.

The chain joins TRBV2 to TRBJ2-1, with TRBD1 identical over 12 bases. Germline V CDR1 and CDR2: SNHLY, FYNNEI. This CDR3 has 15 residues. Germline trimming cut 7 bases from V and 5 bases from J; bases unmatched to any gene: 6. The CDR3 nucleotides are TGTGCCAGCATCCGGGACAGGGGGCTGAACAATGAGCAGTTCTTC. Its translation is CASIRDRGLNNEQFF.

CDR3 DNA: TGTGCCAGTAGCACCCATGACTTACTAGCGGGATTAGTTGGTGAGCAGTTCTTC. Its translation is CASSTHDLLAGLVGEQFF. The chain combines TRBV19 with TRBJ2-1; TRBD2 matches at 10 bases. This CDR3 region has 18 residues. Germline assignment: CDR1 LNHDA and CDR2 SQIVND (reference sequence). Losses at the gene ends were 6 bases for V and 9 bases for J; bases not matched to a gene: 20. Based on the CDR3 plus reference TRBV19 and TRBJ2-1, the full variable domain is DGGITQSPKYLFRKEGQNVTLSCEQNLNHDAMYWYRQDPGQGLRLIYYSQIVNDFQKGDIAEGYSVSREKKESFPLTVTSAQKNPTAFYLCASSTHDLLAGLVGEQFFGPGTRLTVL.

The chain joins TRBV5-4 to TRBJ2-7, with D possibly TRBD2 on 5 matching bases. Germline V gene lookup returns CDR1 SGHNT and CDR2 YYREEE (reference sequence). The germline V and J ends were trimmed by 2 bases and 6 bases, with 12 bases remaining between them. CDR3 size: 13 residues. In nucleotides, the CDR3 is TGTGCCAGCAGCTTACTAACGGGAAGCGAGCAGTACTTC. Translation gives CASSLLTGSEQYF.

The CDR3 DNA reads TGTGCCAGCAGTCCCGGGGTCCAGGAGACCCAGTACTTC. Protein sequence: CASSPGVQETQYF. The chain is built from TRBV12-3 or TRBV12-4 and TRBJ2-5; weak D call: TRBD2 (5 bases). Between the trimmed V and J ends, which lost 5 bases and 5 bases, there was a span of 12 bases. The CDR3 has 13 amino acids.

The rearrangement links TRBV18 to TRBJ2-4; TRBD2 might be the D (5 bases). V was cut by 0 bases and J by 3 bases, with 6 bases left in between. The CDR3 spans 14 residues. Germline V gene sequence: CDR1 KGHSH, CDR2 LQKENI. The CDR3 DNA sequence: TGTGCCAGCTCACCACCGGCGGGCAAAAACATTCAGTACTTC. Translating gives CASSPPAGKNIQYF.

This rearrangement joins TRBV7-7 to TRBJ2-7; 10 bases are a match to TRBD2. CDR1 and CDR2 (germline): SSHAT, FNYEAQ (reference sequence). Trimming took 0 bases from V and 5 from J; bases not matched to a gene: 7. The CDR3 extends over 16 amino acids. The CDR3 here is CASSLAQREGLDEQYF. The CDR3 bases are TGTGCCAGCAGCTTAGCCCAGCGGGAGGGGTTAGACGAGCAGTACTTC.